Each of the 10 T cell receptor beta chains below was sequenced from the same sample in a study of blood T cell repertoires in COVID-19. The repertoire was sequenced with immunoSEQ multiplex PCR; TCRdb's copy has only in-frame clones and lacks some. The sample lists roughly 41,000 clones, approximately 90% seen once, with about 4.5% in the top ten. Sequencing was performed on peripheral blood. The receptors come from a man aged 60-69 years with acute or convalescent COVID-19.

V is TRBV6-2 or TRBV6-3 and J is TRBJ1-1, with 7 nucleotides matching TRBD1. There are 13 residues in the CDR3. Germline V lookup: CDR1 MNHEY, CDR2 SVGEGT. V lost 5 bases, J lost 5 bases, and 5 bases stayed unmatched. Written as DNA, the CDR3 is TGTGCCAGCAGTCCCCAGGGGGGAACTGAAGCTTTCTTT. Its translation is CASSPQGGTEAFF.

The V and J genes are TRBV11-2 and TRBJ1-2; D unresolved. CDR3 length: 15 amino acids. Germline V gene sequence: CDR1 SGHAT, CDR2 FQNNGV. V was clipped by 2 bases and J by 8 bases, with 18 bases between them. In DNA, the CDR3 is TGTGCCAGCAGCTTACCTCTCCCTCCTCGAGCGGGCTACACCTTC. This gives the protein CASSLPLPPRAGYTF.

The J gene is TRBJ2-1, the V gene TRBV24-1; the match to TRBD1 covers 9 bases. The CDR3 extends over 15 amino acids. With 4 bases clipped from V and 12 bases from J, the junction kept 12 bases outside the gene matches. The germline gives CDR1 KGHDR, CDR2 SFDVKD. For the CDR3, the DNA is TGTGCCACCAGTGACTCCGGGACAGGGATACTTGGGCAGTTCTTC. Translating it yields CATSDSGTGILGQFF.

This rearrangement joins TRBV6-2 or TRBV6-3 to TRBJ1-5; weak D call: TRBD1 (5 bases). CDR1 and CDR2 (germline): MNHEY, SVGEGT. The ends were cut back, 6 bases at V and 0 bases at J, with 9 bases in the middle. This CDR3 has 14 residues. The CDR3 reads CASSFTGSNQPQHF. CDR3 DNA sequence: TGTGCCAGCAGCTTCACAGGTAGCAATCAGCCCCAGCATTTT.

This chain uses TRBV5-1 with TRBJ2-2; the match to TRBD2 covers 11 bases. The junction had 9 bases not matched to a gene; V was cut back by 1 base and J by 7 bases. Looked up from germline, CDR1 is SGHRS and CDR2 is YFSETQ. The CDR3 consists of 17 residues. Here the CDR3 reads CASSLMYSGGAFGELFF. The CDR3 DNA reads TGCGCCAGCAGCTTGATGTATAGCGGGGGGGCCTTCGGGGAGCTGTTTTTT.

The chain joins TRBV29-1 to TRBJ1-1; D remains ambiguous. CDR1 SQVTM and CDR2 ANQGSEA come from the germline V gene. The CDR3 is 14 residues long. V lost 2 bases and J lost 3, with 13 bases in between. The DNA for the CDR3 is TGCAGCGTTGAAATGGGAGACCTGCACACTGAAGCTTTCTTT. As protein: CSVEMGDLHTEAFF.

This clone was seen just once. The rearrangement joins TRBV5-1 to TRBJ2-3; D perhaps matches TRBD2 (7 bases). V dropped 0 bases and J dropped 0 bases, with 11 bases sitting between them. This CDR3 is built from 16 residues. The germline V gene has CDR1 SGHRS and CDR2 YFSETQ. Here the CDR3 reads CASSLVAGASTDTQYF. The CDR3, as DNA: TGCGCCAGCAGCTTGGTGGCGGGGGCCAGCACAGATACGCAGTATTTT.

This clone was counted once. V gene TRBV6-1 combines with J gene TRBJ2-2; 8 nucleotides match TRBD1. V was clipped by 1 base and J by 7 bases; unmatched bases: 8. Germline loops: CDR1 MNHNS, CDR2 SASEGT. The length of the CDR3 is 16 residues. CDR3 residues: CASSEVGTGGGGELFF. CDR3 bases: TGTGCCAGCAGTGAAGTGGGGACAGGCGGAGGCGGGGAGCTGTTTTTT.

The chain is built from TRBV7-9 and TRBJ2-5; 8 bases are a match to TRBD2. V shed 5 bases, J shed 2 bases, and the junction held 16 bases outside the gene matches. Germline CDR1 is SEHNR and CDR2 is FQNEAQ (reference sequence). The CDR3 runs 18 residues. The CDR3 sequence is CASSQSFPPRGVQETQYF. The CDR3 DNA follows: TGTGCCAGCAGCCAGTCTTTCCCCCCGCGGGGGGTTCAAGAGACCCAGTACTTC.

In DNA form, the CDR3 reads TGTGCCATCAGTGAGTCTGGACTAGCAGTTAGCACAGATACGCAGTATTTT. It encodes CAISESGLAVSTDTQYF. The rearrangement joins TRBV10-3 to TRBJ2-3; 8 nucleotides match TRBD2. The V gene's germline CDR1 is ENHRY and CDR2 SYGVKD. The CDR3 totals 17 residues. V lost 0 bases, J lost 0 bases, and 5 bases stayed unmatched.